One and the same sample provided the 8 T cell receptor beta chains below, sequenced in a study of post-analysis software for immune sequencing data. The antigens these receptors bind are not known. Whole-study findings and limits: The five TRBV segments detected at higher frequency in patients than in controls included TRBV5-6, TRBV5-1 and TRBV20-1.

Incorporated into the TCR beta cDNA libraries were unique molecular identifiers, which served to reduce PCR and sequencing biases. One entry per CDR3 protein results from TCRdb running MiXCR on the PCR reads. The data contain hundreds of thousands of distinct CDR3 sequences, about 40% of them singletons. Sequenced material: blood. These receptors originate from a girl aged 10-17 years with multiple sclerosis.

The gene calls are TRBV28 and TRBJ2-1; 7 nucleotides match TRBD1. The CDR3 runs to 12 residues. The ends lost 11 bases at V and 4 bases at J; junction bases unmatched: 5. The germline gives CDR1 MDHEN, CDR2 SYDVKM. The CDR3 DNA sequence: TGTGCCGCCGGACAGGTTTACAATGAGCAGTTCTTC. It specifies CAAGQVYNEQFF.

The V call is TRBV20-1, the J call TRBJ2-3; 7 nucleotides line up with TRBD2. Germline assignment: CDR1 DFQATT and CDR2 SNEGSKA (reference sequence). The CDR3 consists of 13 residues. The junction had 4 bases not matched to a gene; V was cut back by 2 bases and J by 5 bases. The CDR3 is CSARKAGIDTQYF. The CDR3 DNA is TGCAGTGCTAGAAAAGCGGGAATAGATACGCAGTATTTT.

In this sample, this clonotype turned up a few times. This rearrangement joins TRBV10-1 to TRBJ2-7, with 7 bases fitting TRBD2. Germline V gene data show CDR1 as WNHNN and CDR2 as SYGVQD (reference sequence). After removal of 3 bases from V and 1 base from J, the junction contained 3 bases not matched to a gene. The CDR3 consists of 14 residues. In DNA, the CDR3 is TGCGCCAGCAGTGATTCTAGCGGATCCTACGAGCAGTACTTC. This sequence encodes CASSDSSGSYEQYF.

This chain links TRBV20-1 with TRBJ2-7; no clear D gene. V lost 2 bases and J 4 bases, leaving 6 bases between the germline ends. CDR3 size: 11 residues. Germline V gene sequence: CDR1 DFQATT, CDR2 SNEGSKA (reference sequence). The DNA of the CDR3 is TGCAGTGCTAGATCCGATTACGAGCAGTACTTC. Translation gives CSARSDYEQYF.

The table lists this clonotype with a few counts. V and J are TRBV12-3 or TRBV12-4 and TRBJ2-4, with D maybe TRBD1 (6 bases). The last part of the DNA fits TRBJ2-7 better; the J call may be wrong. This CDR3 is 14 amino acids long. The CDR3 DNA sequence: TGTGCCAGCAGTACCCGGGACAAAACCTACGAGCAGTACTTC. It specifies CASSTRDKTYEQYF.

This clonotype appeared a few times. CDR3 sequence (DNA): TGTGCCAGCAGCTTAGACCTCGGGGTCTCTGGGGCCAACGTCCTGACTTTC. Its protein product is CASSLDLGVSGANVLTF. The chain is built from TRBV7-9 and TRBJ2-6; D is possibly TRBD2 (5 bases). The V and J ends lost 1 base and 0 bases respectively, with 10 bases between them. The CDR3 extends over 17 amino acids. Germline V gene data show CDR1 as SEHNR and CDR2 as FQNEAQ (reference sequence).

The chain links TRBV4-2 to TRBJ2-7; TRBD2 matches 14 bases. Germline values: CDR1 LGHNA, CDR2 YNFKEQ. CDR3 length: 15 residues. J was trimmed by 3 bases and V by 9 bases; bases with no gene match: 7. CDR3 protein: CASKVGLAGDYEQYF. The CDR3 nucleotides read TGTGCCAGTAAGGTGGGACTAGCGGGAGACTACGAGCAGTACTTC.

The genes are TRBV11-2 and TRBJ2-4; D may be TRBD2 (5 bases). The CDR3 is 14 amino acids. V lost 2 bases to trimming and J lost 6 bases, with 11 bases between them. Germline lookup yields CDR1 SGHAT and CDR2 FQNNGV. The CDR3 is CASSLSNRGNIQYF. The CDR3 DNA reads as TGTGCCAGCAGCTTAAGCAACCGGGGAAACATTCAGTACTTC.